This entry lists 30 T cell receptor beta chains sequenced from one sample in a study of CD8+ T cells in alopecia areata. In each case, RNA was isolated and then reverse transcribed into cDNA as the sequencing template. Sequenced by immunoSEQ multiplex PCR; TCRdb stores in-frame clones only, minus some. The sample has roughly 30,000 clones; approximately 65% are singletons. The sample was NKG2D-high CD8+ T cells sorted from blood. All receptors derive from a human donor with alopecia areata.

The V and J genes are TRBV7-2 and TRBJ2-1; 7 nucleotides line up with TRBD2. The V gene's germline CDR1 is SGHTA and CDR2 FQGNSA. Unmatched junction bases numbered 10, after V lost 5 bases and J lost 6 bases. CDR3 length equals 15 residues. CDR3 in DNA: TGTGCCAGCAGCCCCGAACGGGGGGTGGGCAATGAGCAGTTCTTC. Amino acid sequence: CASSPERGVGNEQFF. The full variable domain, in which reference TRBV7-2 and TRBJ2-1 provide the parts outside the CDR3, is GAGVSQSPSNKVTEKGKDVELRCDPISGHTALYWYRQSLGQGLEFLIYFQGNSAPDKSGLPSDRFSAERTGGSVSTLTIQRTQQEDSAVYLCASSPERGVGNEQFFGPGTRLTVL.

This clone was seen a handful of times. The rearrangement joins TRBV29-1 to TRBJ2-7, with TRBD2 as a possible D gene (5 bases). The CDR3 totals 13 residues. V lost 4 bases to trimming and J lost 10 bases, with 20 bases between them. From germline, CDR1 is SQVTM and CDR2 ANQGSEA. This chain's CDR3 is CSVGSAGVVEQYF. As DNA, the CDR3 is TGCAGCGTTGGAAGCGCCGGGGTGGTGGAACAGTACTTC.

The V gene is TRBV10-3, the J gene TRBJ2-7; the D gene is possibly TRBD1 (6 bases). The CDR3 contains 14 residues. Germline assignment: CDR1 ENHRY and CDR2 SYGVKD. Between the trimmed V and J ends, which lost 7 bases and 3 bases, there was a span of 16 bases. DNA for the CDR3: TGTGCCATCAACCCCGGGACATCTGGCTACGAGCAGTACTTC. Protein sequence: CAINPGTSGYEQYF.

This clone has more than one count but fewer than ten. The V gene is TRBV5-6, the J gene TRBJ1-5; D ambiguous. V was cut by 0 bases and J by 3 bases, with 1 base left in between. The germline V gene encodes CDR1 SGHDT and CDR2 YYEEEE. The CDR3 runs to 12 residues. CDR3 residues: CASSLANQPQHF. CDR3 DNA sequence: TGTGCCAGCAGCTTGGCCAATCAGCCCCAGCATTTT.

Here the CDR3 reads CASSSIRDRAMMETQYF. The CDR3 coding sequence is TGTGCCAGCAGTTCCATCCGGGACAGGGCTATGATGGAGACCCAGTACTTC. The chain links TRBV28 to TRBJ2-5, with 9 bases fitting TRBD1. V trimming: 4 bases; J trimming: 5 bases; junction bases outside the gene matches: 14. Germline CDR1 and CDR2: MDHEN and SYDVKM. This CDR3 has 17 residues.

The V call is TRBV6-5, the J call TRBJ2-7; 7 bases align to TRBD1. Germline lookup yields CDR1 MNHEY and CDR2 SVGAGI. The CDR3 sequence is 13 residues long. V shed 5 bases, J shed 5 bases, and the junction held 6 bases outside the gene matches. CDR3 bases: TGTGCCAGCAGTGGGGACAGTATAAACGAGCAGTACTTC. The encoded protein is CASSGDSINEQYF.

The chain uses TRBV6-5 and TRBJ2-1; 8 positions match TRBD1. The CDR3 length is 14 residues. Trimming at V came to 7 bases and at J to 3 bases, leaving 5 bases not matched to a gene. Per the germline V gene, CDR1 is MNHEY and CDR2 is SVGAGI. CDR3 coding DNA: TGTGCCAGCACCCCGACAGGGGTCTACAATGAGCAGTTCTTC. It yields the protein CASTPTGVYNEQFF.

V gene TRBV19 combines with J gene TRBJ2-1; TRBD2 agrees at 9 bases. The germline V gene has CDR1 LNHDA and CDR2 SQIVND (reference sequence). The CDR3 covers 14 residues. V shed 3 bases and J 8 bases; nucleotides not matched to a gene: 5. The CDR3 DNA sequence: TGTGCCAGTAGTATGGCGGGAGGGCTTGATGAGCAGTTCTTC. It specifies CASSMAGGLDEQFF.

The chain carries TRBV7-9 and TRBJ2-7; possibly TRBD2 for D (6 bases). V gave up 2 bases and J gave up 6 bases, with 14 bases separating them. The germline V gene encodes CDR1 SEHNR and CDR2 FQNEAQ (reference sequence). This CDR3 has 14 amino acids. The CDR3 nucleotides are TGTGCCAGCAGCTTAATTCTTTTGGGGGGCGAGCAGTACTTC. Protein product: CASSLILLGGEQYF.

The chain links TRBV30 to TRBJ2-4; no clear D gene. Trimming left V 3 bases short and J 1 base short, with 7 bases between. Germline lookup yields CDR1 GTSNPN and CDR2 SVGIG (reference sequence). This CDR3 has 13 amino acids. The CDR3 region has the DNA TGTGCCTGGAGATCCTCGGCCAAAAACATTCAGTACTTC. Translation: CAWRSSAKNIQYF.

V and J are TRBV5-1 and TRBJ2-2, with D possibly matching TRBD1 (5 bases). The CDR3 has 13 amino acids. V was trimmed by 0 bases and J by 6 bases, leaving 6 bases between them. Germline V lookup: CDR1 SGHRS, CDR2 YFSETQ. The CDR3 nucleotides read TGCGCCAGCAGCTTGGAAGGGGCCGGGGAGCTGTTTTTT. As protein: CASSLEGAGELFF.

The rearrangement uses TRBV5-1 and TRBJ1-2, with D possibly matching TRBD1 (5 bases). The CDR3 is 14 residues long. Trimming shortened V by 0 bases and J by 6 bases, and 12 bases separated the two germline ends. Germline V gene lookup returns CDR1 SGHRS and CDR2 YFSETQ. For the CDR3, the DNA is TGCGCCAGCAGCTTGGAACAGGAAGGGGATGGCTACACCTTC. This translates into CASSLEQEGDGYTF.

The CDR3 DNA sequence: TGTGCCAGCAGTTTCCTTGTACTAGACCAAGAGACCCAGTACTTC. Residues: CASSFLVLDQETQYF. The genes are TRBV28 and TRBJ2-5, with D perhaps matching TRBD2 (5 bases). The CDR3 is 15 amino acids. Trimming pared 3 bases from V and 0 bases from J, leaving 11 bases between. Germline-derived CDR1 and CDR2 are MDHEN and SYDVKM.

The CDR3 nucleotides read TGTGCCAGCAGCTACCCCGGGACGGGTATCTATGGCTACACCTTC. Translated: CASSYPGTGIYGYTF. The V call is TRBV5-4, the J call TRBJ1-2; TRBD1 is a possible D gene (5 bases). Trimming removed 3 bases from V and 4 bases from J, with 16 bases in between. Germline CDR1 reads SGHNT; CDR2 reads YYREEE (reference sequence). The CDR3 length is 15 residues.

V and J are TRBV7-2 and TRBJ2-3; 11 nucleotides match TRBD1. There are 17 residues in the CDR3. V lost 5 bases and J lost 5; bases outside the gene matches: 12. The germline V gene has CDR1 SGHTA and CDR2 FQGNSA. The CDR3, as DNA: TGTGCCAGCAGCCACCCTGAGGACAGGGGGCTTATAGATACGCAGTATTTT. It translates to CASSHPEDRGLIDTQYF.

This clone was counted between two and nine times. V is TRBV29-1 and J is TRBJ1-2, with TRBD1 matching 8 bases. The CDR3 spans 15 residues. Germline-derived CDR1 and CDR2 are SQVTM and ANQGSEA. After removal of 6 bases from V and 4 bases from J, the junction contained 13 bases not matched to a gene. CDR3 sequence: CSVQGQGKLSYGYTF. The CDR3 nucleotides are TGCAGCGTCCAAGGACAGGGCAAACTAAGCTATGGCTACACCTTC.

The table lists this clone with a few counts. The gene calls are TRBV4-3 and TRBJ2-1, with TRBD1 identical over 9 bases. V trimming: 3 bases; J trimming: 9 bases; junction bases outside the gene matches: 9. The V gene's germline CDR1 is LGHNA and CDR2 YSLEER. This CDR3 comprises 15 residues. The CDR3 loop reads CASSQDTGTGTEQFF. As DNA, the CDR3 is TGCGCCAGCAGCCAGGATACCGGGACAGGGACTGAGCAGTTCTTC.

The rearrangement joins TRBV27 to TRBJ2-7; D is ambiguous. Trimming shortened V by 8 bases and J by 4 bases, and 3 bases separated the two germline ends. CDR3 length: 9 amino acids. Germline V gives CDR1 MNHEY, CDR2 SMNVEV (reference sequence). The CDR3 sequence: CASGYEQYF. In nucleotides, the CDR3 is TGTGCCAGCGGATACGAGCAGTACTTC.

In its sample, this clone was seen a few times. This chain uses TRBV29-1 with TRBJ2-7; TRBD1 aligns across 10 bases. Germline V gene data show CDR1 as SQVTM and CDR2 as ANQGSEA. The CDR3 covers 14 residues. After removal of 2 bases from V and 3 bases from J, the junction contained 4 bases not matched to a gene. The CDR3 protein is CSVESGTGVYEQYF. For the CDR3, the DNA is TGCAGCGTTGAATCAGGGACAGGGGTCTACGAGCAGTACTTC.

This chain connects TRBV29-1 to TRBJ2-5; weak D call: TRBD2 (6 bases). Germline lookup yields CDR1 SQVTM and CDR2 ANQGSEA. The CDR3 contains 19 residues. V lost 1 base to trimming and J lost 2 bases, with 26 bases between them. The CDR3 is CSVEGWVNLRGLAQETQYF. For the CDR3, the DNA is TGCAGCGTTGAAGGTTGGGTAAATTTGCGGGGACTCGCTCAAGAGACCCAGTACTTC.

The chain's CDR3 is CASSFGTGTINYGYTF. The CDR3 DNA is TGTGCCAGCAGTTTCGGCACGGGCACCATTAACTATGGCTACACCTTC. The genes are TRBV6-6 and TRBJ1-2, with D uncertain. The CDR3 loop spans 16 amino acids. Germline values: CDR1 MNHNY, CDR2 SVGAGI (reference sequence). The V end was cut by 4 bases, the J end by 1 base, with 16 bases between.

V gene TRBV2 combines with J gene TRBJ1-5; D remains unclear. The V gene lost 0 bases and the J gene lost 3 bases, with 9 bases spanning the gap. The CDR3 runs 15 residues. Germline loops: CDR1 SNHLY, CDR2 FYNNEI. The CDR3 region has the DNA TGTGCCAGCAGTGAAGCGGGCAGTCTCAATCAGCCCCAGCATTTT. Its translation: CASSEAGSLNQPQHF.

The CDR3 region has the DNA TGTGCCTGGAGTGTTCCCGCAGGTAGCTATGGCTACACCTTC. Translation: CAWSVPAGSYGYTF. The V call is TRBV30, the J call TRBJ1-2; no clear D gene. With 0 bases removed from V and 4 bases from J, the gap between germline ends came to 12 bases. The CDR3 covers 14 residues. Germline V lookup: CDR1 GTSNPN, CDR2 SVGIG (reference sequence). Drawing the rest from reference TRBV30 and TRBJ1-2, the complete variable domain is SQTIHQWPATLVQPVGSPLSLECTVEGTSNPNLYWYRQAAGRGLQLLFYSVGIGQISSEVPQNLSASRPQDRQFILSSKKLLLSDSGFYLCAWSVPAGSYGYTFGSGTRLTVV.

This clone appeared once. The chain has TRBV6-5 and TRBJ2-1; D is unresolved. The V gene lost 6 bases and the J gene lost 6 bases, with 6 bases spanning the gap. Germline CDR1 reads MNHEY; CDR2 reads SVGAGI. The CDR3 length is 11 residues. The CDR3 loop is CASSWGNEQFF. In DNA form, the CDR3 reads TGTGCCAGCAGCTGGGGCAATGAGCAGTTCTTC.

J is TRBJ2-1 and V is TRBV29-1; 10 bases line up with TRBD1. Germline lookup yields CDR1 SQVTM and CDR2 ANQGSEA. The V and J ends lost 2 bases and 5 bases, in that order; junction bases with no gene match: 6. The length of the CDR3 is 15 residues. Here the CDR3 reads CSVELRQGAHNEQFF. DNA of the CDR3: TGCAGCGTTGAACTTAGACAGGGGGCCCACAATGAGCAGTTCTTC.

This clone was detected only a few times. The rearrangement joins TRBV15 to TRBJ2-7; D possibly matches TRBD1 or TRBD2 (5 bases each). Trimming took off 1 base at V and 3 bases at J, with 13 bases between the two ends. The CDR3 is 15 amino acids. In germline, CDR1 is LNHNV, CDR2 YYDKDF (reference sequence). For the CDR3, the DNA is TGTGCCACCAGCAGAGCGCCGGGACCAAGCTACGAGCAGTACTTC. It encodes CATSRAPGPSYEQYF.

This chain links TRBV4-1 with TRBJ2-1; weak D call: TRBD1 (6 bases). CDR1 is MGHRA, CDR2 YSYEKL, per germline. The CDR3 runs 15 residues. Between the trimmed V and J ends, which lost 3 bases and 5 bases, there was a span of 14 bases. The CDR3 loop is CASSQGTNVNNEQFF. As DNA, the CDR3 is TGCGCCAGCAGCCAGGGGACAAATGTTAACAATGAGCAGTTCTTC.

This rearrangement joins TRBV19 to TRBJ2-3; D is tentatively TRBD1 or TRBD2 (5 bases each). The germline V gene encodes CDR1 LNHDA and CDR2 SQIVND (reference sequence). The germline V and J ends were trimmed by 9 bases and 2 bases, with 18 bases remaining between them. The CDR3 has 15 amino acids. This chain's CDR3 is CASSSWGLATDTQYF. CDR3 coding DNA: TGTGCCAGCAGCTCGTGGGGCCTAGCCACAGATACGCAGTATTTT.

The chain recombines TRBV7-8 with TRBJ2-6; D is unclear. The germline CDR1 and CDR2 sequences are SGHVS and FQNEAQ. V gave up 5 bases and J gave up 4 bases, with 15 bases separating them. The CDR3 has 16 amino acids. The CDR3 DNA sequence: TGTGCCAGCAGCGTACCCGAAGGTTCCGGGGCCAACGTCCTGACTTTC. It is translated as CASSVPEGSGANVLTF.

The rearrangement joins TRBV28 to TRBJ1-2, with 9 bases fitting TRBD1. From germline, CDR1 is MDHEN and CDR2 SYDVKM. This CDR3 has 16 amino acids. The J segment lost 7 bases and the V segment lost 6 bases, leaving 15 bases of the junction unmatched. CDR3 residues: CASSPLGWTGAVGYTF. DNA of the CDR3: TGTGCCAGCAGCCCCCTGGGTTGGACAGGGGCGGTTGGCTACACCTTC.